This entry features one T cell receptor beta chain sequence. Its specificity is unknown. There are 16 residues in the CDR3. V dropped 7 bases and J dropped 2; count of bases not matched to a gene: 10. This entry is derived from a study of T cells after yellow fever vaccination. Study as a whole: SMART-Seq v4 Ultra Low Input prepared the low-cell-number fractions.

Whole-study findings and limits: Abundant bulk-population clonotypes could contaminate the FACS-sorted repertoires.

A universal primer site and UMIs were added as TCR cDNA was made by 5'RACE template switching. Using its own MiXCR run on the 5' RACE reads, TCRdb lists one record per CDR3 protein. The sample has approximately 160,000 distinct CDR3 sequences, about 6% seen once; the top ten hold under 3%. The rearrangement uses TRBV12-3 or TRBV12-4 and TRBJ2-1, with 8 bases aligning to TRBD1. The input for sequencing was CD4+ T cells sorted from PBMCs, taken on the day of the first yellow fever vaccination. The clonotype comes from a man in his late teens or twenties who received the YFV17D yellow fever vaccine. Here the CDR3 reads CASTWGQGAAYNEQFF. Written as DNA, the CDR3 is TGTGCCAGCACTTGGGGGCAGGGGGCGGCCTACAATGAGCAGTTCTTC.